This entry features one T cell receptor (beta chain) sequence. This sample was taken from a study of siplizumab effects on memory and regulatory T cells. TCRdb keeps only in-frame clones here, not all; method: immunoSEQ multiplex PCR. Among over 100,000 clones listed, 93% were seen once. Germline V gives CDR1 SGHTA, CDR2 FQGNSA. The germline V and J ends were trimmed by 7 bases and 5 bases, with 19 bases remaining between them. The CDR3 has 15 residues. The specimen was Tregs sorted from blood. The source of this sequence is a human donor in good health. The V gene is TRBV7-2, the J gene TRBJ2-3; no clear D gene. The chain's CDR3 is CASTRYSRGEDTQYF. Written as DNA, the CDR3 is TGTGCCAGCACCCGATACTCACGTGGGGAAGATACGCAGTATTTT. The entire variable domain, with the rest obtained from reference TRBV7-2 and TRBJ2-3, is as follows: GAGVSQSPSNKVTEKGKDVELRCDPISGHTALYWYRQSLGQGLEFLIYFQGNSAPDKSGLPSDRFSAERTGGSVSTLTIQRTQQEDSAVYLCASTRYSRGEDTQYFGPGTRLTVL.